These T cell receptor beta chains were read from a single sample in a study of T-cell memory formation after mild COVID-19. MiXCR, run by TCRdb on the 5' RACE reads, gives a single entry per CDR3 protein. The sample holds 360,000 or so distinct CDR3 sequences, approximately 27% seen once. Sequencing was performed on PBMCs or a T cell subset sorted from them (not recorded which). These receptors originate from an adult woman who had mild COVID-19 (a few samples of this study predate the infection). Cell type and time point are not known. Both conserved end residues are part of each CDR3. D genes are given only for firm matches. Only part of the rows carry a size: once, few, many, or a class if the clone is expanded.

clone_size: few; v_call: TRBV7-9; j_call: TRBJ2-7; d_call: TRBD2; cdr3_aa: CASSESGGASEQYF; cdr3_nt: TGTGCCAGCAGCGAAAGCGGGGGGGCCAGCGAGCAGTACTTC
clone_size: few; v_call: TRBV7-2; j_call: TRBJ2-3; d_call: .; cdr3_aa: CASSLGPSYTDTQYF; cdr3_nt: TGTGCCAGCAGCTTAGGGCCTAGCTACACAGATACGCAGTATTTT
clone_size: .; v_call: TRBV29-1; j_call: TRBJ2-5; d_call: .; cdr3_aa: CSVAQTQETQYF; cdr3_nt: TGCAGCGTTGCCCAGACACAAGAGACCCAGTACTTC
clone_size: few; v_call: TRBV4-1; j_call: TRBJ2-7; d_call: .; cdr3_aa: CASSQLSGSSYEQYF; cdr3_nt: TGCGCCAGCAGCCAGTTGTCGGGCAGCTCCTACGAGCAGTACTTC
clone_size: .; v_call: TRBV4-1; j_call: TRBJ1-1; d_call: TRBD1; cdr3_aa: CASSSRQGVDTEAFF; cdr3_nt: TGCGCCAGCAGCTCACGACAGGGAGTGGACACTGAAGCTTTCTTT
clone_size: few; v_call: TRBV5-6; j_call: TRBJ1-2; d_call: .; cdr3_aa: CASSLAHGYTF; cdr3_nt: TGTGCCAGCAGCTTGGCTCATGGCTACACCTTC
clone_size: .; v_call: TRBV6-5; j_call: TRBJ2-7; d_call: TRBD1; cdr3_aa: CASRRQGRPRGSYEQYF; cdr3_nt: TGTGCCAGCAGAAGACAGGGAAGACCCCGAGGGTCCTACGAGCAGTACTTC
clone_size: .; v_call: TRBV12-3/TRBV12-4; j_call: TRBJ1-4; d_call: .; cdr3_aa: CASSLGPVGEKLFF; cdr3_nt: TGTGCCAGCAGTTTAGGGCCCGTGGGCGAAAAACTGTTTTTT
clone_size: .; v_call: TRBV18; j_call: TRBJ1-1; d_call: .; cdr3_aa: CASSPSGQANEAFF; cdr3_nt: TGTGCCAGCTCACCCTCAGGTCAGGCAAATGAAGCTTTCTTT
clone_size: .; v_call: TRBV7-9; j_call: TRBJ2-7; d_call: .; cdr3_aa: CASSLVQGVHEQYF; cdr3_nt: TGTGCCAGCAGCTTAGTACAGGGTGTACACGAGCAGTACTTC
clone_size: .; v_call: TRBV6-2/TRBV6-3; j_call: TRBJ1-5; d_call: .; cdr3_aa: CASSDRSSQPQHF; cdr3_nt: TGTGCCAGCAGTGACAGGTCCTCTCAGCCCCAGCATTTT
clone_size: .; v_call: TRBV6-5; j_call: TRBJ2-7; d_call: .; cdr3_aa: CASTGVKGSYEQYF; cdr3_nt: TGTGCCAGCACCGGAGTGAAGGGGTCCTACGAGCAGTACTTC
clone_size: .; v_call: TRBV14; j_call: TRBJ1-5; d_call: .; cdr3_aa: CASSQAYSNQPQHF; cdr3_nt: TGTGCCAGCAGCCAAGCATATAGCAATCAGCCCCAGCATTTT
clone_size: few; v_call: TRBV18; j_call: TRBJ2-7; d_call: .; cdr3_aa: CASSPPRRTYEQYF; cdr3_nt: TGTGCCAGCTCACCACCGCGACGGACCTACGAGCAGTACTTC
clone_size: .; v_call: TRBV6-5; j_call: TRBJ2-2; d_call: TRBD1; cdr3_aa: CASSFGTTDRGANTGELFF; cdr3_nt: TGTGCCAGCAGTTTTGGGACGACAGACAGGGGAGCGAACACCGGGGAGCTGTTTTTT
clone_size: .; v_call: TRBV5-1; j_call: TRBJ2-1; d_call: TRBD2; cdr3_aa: CASSSRTSGGLNEQFF; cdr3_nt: TGCGCCAGCAGCTCCCGGACTAGCGGGGGCCTCAATGAGCAGTTCTTC
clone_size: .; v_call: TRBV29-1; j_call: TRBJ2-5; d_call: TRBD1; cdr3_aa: CSAGTGRMETQYF; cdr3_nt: TGCAGCGCTGGGACAGGGCGAATGGAGACCCAGTACTTC
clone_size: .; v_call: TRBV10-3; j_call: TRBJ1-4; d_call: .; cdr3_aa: CAISPLQEGRTNEKLFF; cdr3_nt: TGTGCCATCAGCCCCCTCCAGGAAGGGCGGACTAATGAAAAACTGTTTTTT
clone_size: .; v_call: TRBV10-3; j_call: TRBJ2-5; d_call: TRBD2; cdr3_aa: CAISVSSGRGQETQYF; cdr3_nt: TGTGCCATCAGCGTATCTAGCGGGAGGGGTCAAGAGACCCAGTACTTC